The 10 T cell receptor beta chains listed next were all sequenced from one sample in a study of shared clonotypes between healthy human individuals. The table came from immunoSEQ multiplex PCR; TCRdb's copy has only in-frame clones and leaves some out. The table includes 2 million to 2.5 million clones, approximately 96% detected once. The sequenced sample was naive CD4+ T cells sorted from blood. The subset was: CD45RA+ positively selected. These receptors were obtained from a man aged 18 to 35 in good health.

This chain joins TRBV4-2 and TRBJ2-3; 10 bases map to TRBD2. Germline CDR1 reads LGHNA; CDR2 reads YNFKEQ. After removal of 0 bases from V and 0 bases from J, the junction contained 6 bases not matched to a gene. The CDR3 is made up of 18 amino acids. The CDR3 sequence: CASSQDLSGGTSTDTQYF. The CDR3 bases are TGTGCCAGCAGCCAAGATCTTAGCGGGGGGACTAGCACAGATACGCAGTATTTT.

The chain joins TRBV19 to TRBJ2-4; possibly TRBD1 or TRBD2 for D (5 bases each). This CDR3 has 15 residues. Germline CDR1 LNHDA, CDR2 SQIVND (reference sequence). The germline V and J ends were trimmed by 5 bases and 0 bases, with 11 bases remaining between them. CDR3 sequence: CASSLGTLAKNIQYF. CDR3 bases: TGTGCCAGTAGTTTAGGGACCTTAGCCAAAAACATTCAGTACTTC.

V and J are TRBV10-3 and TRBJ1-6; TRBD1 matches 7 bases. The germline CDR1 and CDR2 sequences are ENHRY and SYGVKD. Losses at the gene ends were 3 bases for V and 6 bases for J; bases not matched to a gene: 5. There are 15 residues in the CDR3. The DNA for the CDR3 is TGTGCCATCAGTGACACCGGGACAGTTAATTCACCCCTCCACTTT. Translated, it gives CAISDTGTVNSPLHF.

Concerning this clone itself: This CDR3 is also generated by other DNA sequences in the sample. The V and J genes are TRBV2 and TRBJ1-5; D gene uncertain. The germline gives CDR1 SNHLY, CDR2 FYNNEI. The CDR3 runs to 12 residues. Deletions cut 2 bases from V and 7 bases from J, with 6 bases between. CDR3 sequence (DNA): TGTGCCAGCAGTGAATCCGGCCAGCCCCAGCATTTT. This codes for CASSESGQPQHF.

CDR3 DNA: TGTGCCAGCAGTTACTTAACAGGGCGAGGCGACGGGGAGCTGTTTTTT. This codes for CASSYLTGRGDGELFF. This sequence joins TRBV6-5 and TRBJ2-2; D is perhaps TRBD1 (6 bases). The germline CDR1 and CDR2 sequences are MNHEY and SVGAGI. Trimming shortened V by 1 base and J by 7 bases, and 16 bases separated the two germline ends. There are 16 residues in the CDR3.

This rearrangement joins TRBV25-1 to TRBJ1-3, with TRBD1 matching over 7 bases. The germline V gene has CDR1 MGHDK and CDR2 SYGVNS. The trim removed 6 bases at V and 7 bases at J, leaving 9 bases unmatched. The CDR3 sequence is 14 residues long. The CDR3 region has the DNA TGTGCCAGCAGCTTAACCGGGACAGCTAACACCATATATTTT. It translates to CASSLTGTANTIYF.

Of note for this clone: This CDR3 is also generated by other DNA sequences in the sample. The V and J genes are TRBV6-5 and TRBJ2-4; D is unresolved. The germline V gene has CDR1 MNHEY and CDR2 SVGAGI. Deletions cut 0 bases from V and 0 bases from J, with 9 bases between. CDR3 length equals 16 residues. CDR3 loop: CASSYSHVGAKNIQYF. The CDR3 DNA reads TGTGCCAGCAGTTACTCCCATGTGGGAGCCAAAAACATTCAGTACTTC.

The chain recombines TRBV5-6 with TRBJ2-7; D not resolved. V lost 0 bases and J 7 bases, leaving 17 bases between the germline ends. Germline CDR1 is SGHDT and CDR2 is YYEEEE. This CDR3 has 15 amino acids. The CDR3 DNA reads TGTGCCAGCAGCTTGGGGATCCCGGGCCCCAAGGAGCAGTACTTC. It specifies CASSLGIPGPKEQYF.

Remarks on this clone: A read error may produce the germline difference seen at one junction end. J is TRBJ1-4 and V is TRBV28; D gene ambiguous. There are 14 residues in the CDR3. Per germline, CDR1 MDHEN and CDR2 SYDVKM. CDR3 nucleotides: TGTGCCAGCAGTTTGACGGGAATTAATCAAAAACTGTTTTTT. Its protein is CASSLTGINQKLFF. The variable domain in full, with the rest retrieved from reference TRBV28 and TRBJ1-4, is DVKVTQSSRYLVKRTGEKVFLECVQDMDHENMFWYRQDPGLGLRLIYFSYDVKMKEKGDIPEGYSVSREKKERFSLILESASTNQTSMYLCASSLTGINQKLFFGSGTQLSVL.

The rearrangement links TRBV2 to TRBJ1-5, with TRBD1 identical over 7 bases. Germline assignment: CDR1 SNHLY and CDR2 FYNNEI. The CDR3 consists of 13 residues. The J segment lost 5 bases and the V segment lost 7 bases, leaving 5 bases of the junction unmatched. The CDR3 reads CASIDRDDQPQHF. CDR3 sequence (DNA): TGTGCCAGCATCGACAGGGACGATCAGCCCCAGCATTTT.